These 25 T cell receptor beta chains share one sample of origin, sequenced in a study of CD8+CD57+ T cells in acquired aplastic anemia. Genomic DNA was employed as the template in profiling TCR beta VDJ and CDR3. TCRdb passed the reads through MiXCR, listing each CDR3 protein once. This table holds 300,000 or so distinct CDR3 sequences, around three fifths found once. The sample taken for sequencing was sorted CD4+, CD8+, or CD8+CD57+ T cells (not recorded which) from PBMCs. The source is a human donor with severe aplastic anemia or a healthy control (not recorded which).

The chain is built from TRBV14 and TRBJ1-3; a possible D gene is TRBD1 (5 bases). This CDR3 comprises 15 residues. In germline, CDR1 is SGHDN, CDR2 FVKESK. V was shortened by 0 bases and J by 0 bases, with 6 bases between the two germline ends. The CDR3 DNA follows: TGTGCCAGCAGCCAAGACAGGGTCTCTGGAAACACCATATATTTT. Translated, it gives CASSQDRVSGNTIYF.

The rearrangement uses TRBV5-1 and TRBJ1-5; D is ambiguous. This CDR3 region has 15 residues. Between the trimmed V and J ends, which lost 1 base and 1 base, there was a span of 9 bases. The germline CDR1 and CDR2 sequences are SGHRS and YFSETQ. CDR3 nucleotide sequence: TGCGCCAGCAGCTTGTTTGGGGAAAGCAATCAGCCCCAGCATTTT. Protein: CASSLFGESNQPQHF.

The V call is TRBV25-1, the J call TRBJ1-6; D perhaps matches TRBD1 (5 bases). This CDR3 has 15 residues. CDR1 and CDR2 from the germline V gene are MGHDK and SYGVNS. Trimming removed 4 bases at V and 3 bases at J, with 10 bases between. The CDR3 DNA sequence: TGTGCCAGCAGTGGGGCGGGGGGCTATAATTCACCCCTCCACTTT. This encodes CASSGAGGYNSPLHF.

This clonotype was counted only a few times. At one end, the junction sequence differs from germline, possibly due to a read error. This chain connects TRBV10-3 to TRBJ2-7, with D perhaps matching TRBD2 (5 bases). In germline, CDR1 is ENHRY, CDR2 SYGVKD. The CDR3 sequence is 13 residues long. In DNA form, the CDR3 reads TGTGCCATGGCGGGCCTCATCTCCAACGAGCAGTACTTC. Residues: CAMAGLISNEQYF.

This clonotype has a single count. The chain recombines TRBV29-1 with TRBJ2-1, with 11 nucleotides matching TRBD1. This CDR3 has 14 amino acids. Germline loops: CDR1 SQVTM, CDR2 ANQGSEA. With V trimmed by 5 bases and J by 3 bases, 3 bases remained unmatched. The CDR3 is CSVRDRGSYNEQFF. CDR3 in DNA: TGCAGCGTTAGGGACAGGGGGAGCTACAATGAGCAGTTCTTC.

This rearrangement joins TRBV7-6 to TRBJ2-6; D remains ambiguous. Germline values: CDR1 SGHVS, CDR2 FNYEAQ. This CDR3 is 13 amino acids long. Deletions cut 5 bases from V and 4 bases from J, with 6 bases between. The CDR3 region has the DNA TGTGCCAGCAGCCCGACGGGGGCCAACGTCCTGACTTTC. Protein sequence: CASSPTGANVLTF.

This clonotype has ten or more counts. The chain is built from TRBV19 and TRBJ1-5, with 10 positions matching TRBD1. The CDR3 is made up of 17 amino acids. The V and J ends lost 4 bases and 1 base, in that order; junction bases with no gene match: 7. From germline, CDR1 is LNHDA and CDR2 SQIVND (reference sequence). This chain's CDR3 is CASSTTGGGGSNQPQHF. The DNA for the CDR3 is TGTGCCAGTAGTACGACAGGGGGCGGCGGAAGCAATCAGCCCCAGCATTTT.

This rearrangement joins TRBV6-5 to TRBJ1-1; D gene unclear. V lost 4 bases to trimming and J lost 4 bases, with 7 bases between them. The CDR3 totals 12 residues. Per the germline V gene, CDR1 is MNHEY and CDR2 is SVGAGI. CDR3 amino acids: CASSSAGTEAFF. The CDR3 nucleotides read TGTGCCAGCAGTTCAGCGGGCACTGAAGCTTTCTTT.

V and J are TRBV19 and TRBJ1-2; no clear D gene. V lost 7 bases and J lost 7, with 19 bases in between. The CDR3 extends over 14 amino acids. The V gene's germline CDR1 is LNHDA and CDR2 SQIVND (reference sequence). For the CDR3, the DNA is TGTGCCAGTACAGATGGTCTTGGGCTAAGTGGCTACACCTTC. This sequence encodes CASTDGLGLSGYTF. The full variable domain, completed using reference TRBV19 and TRBJ1-2, is DGGITQSPKYLFRKEGQNVTLSCEQNLNHDAMYWYRQDPGQGLRLIYYSQIVNDFQKGDIAEGYSVSREKKESFPLTVTSAQKNPTAFYLCASTDGLGLSGYTFGSGTRLTVV.

This clonotype was seen repeatedly, ten times or more. The chain recombines TRBV7-8 with TRBJ1-5; 7 nucleotides agree with TRBD1. The germline gives CDR1 SGHVS, CDR2 FQNEAQ. This CDR3 has 16 residues. V was pared by 4 bases and J by 5 bases, with 11 bases of the junction left unmatched. The CDR3 spells CASSSRGRDRDQPQHF. CDR3 sequence (DNA): TGTGCCAGCAGCTCCCGGGGACGGGACAGAGATCAGCCCCAGCATTTT.

The rearrangement uses TRBV7-3 and TRBJ2-2, with D unresolved. The CDR3 is made up of 16 amino acids. Germline V CDR1 and CDR2: SGHTA, FQGTGA. V lost 2 bases and J 3 bases, leaving 13 bases between the germline ends. In DNA form, the CDR3 reads TGTGCCAGCAGCTTAGGCAGGAGAGTAGACACCGGGGAGCTGTTTTTT. Its protein is CASSLGRRVDTGELFF.

This clonotype came up a few times. This chain connects TRBV4-3 to TRBJ1-4; 7 bases map to TRBD1. Trimming removed 6 bases from V and 5 bases from J; junction bases left unmatched: 3. The CDR3 has 13 residues. Germline V CDR1 and CDR2: LGHNA, YSLEER. Here the CDR3 reads CASSQQGNEKLFF. The CDR3, as DNA: TGCGCCAGCAGTCAACAGGGGAATGAAAAACTGTTTTTT.

This clonotype showed up many times. The chain recombines TRBV20-1 with TRBJ1-2; D remains ambiguous. There are 12 residues in the CDR3. Germline values: CDR1 DFQATT, CDR2 SNEGSKA (reference sequence). The CDR3 reads CIAWAVNYGYTF. The CDR3 nucleotides read TGCATCGCTTGGGCAGTTAACTATGGCTACACCTTC.

The chain uses TRBV12-3 or TRBV12-4 and TRBJ2-7; 7 positions match TRBD1. Trimming at V came to 8 bases and at J to 3 bases, leaving 10 bases not matched to a gene. This CDR3 region has 14 residues. The CDR3 loop is CASRAGTAYYEQYF. The CDR3 nucleotides read TGTGCCAGCCGCGCCGGGACAGCCTACTACGAGCAGTACTTC.

The chain combines TRBV19 with TRBJ2-1, with TRBD2 identical over 9 bases. The V gene end was trimmed by 4 bases and the J gene end by 5 bases; junction bases not matched to a gene: 3. CDR3 length: 14 residues. The germline gives CDR1 LNHDA, CDR2 SQIVND (reference sequence). CDR3 coding DNA: TGTGCCAGTAGTAGACTAGCGGAGAACAATGAGCAGTTCTTC. This translates into CASSRLAENNEQFF.

In its sample, this clonotype was seen many times. The chain combines TRBV5-1 with TRBJ2-1; 13 bases fit TRBD2. Germline V lookup: CDR1 SGHRS, CDR2 YFSETQ. Trimming took 2 bases from V and 5 from J; bases not matched to a gene: 1. The CDR3 loop spans 15 amino acids. CDR3 residues: CASSFGLAGDNEQFF. CDR3 DNA: TGCGCCAGCAGCTTTGGACTAGCGGGGGACAATGAGCAGTTCTTC.

Concerning this clonotype: At one of its ends the junction is not consistent with the germline gene, which may arise from a read error. The J gene is TRBJ2-2, the V gene TRBV24-1, with D possibly matching TRBD1 (5 bases). Germline lookup yields CDR1 KGHDR and CDR2 SFDVKD. CDR3 length: 14 amino acids. This CDR3 is CATSDWGGTGELFF. The CDR3 bases are TGCGCCACCAGTGATTGGGGCGGCACCGGGGAGCTGTTTTTT.

The sample holds one count of this clonotype. This chain connects TRBV12-3 or TRBV12-4 to TRBJ2-2, with D hard to call. The CDR3 is 13 residues long. Trimming pared 6 bases from V and 7 bases from J, leaving 12 bases between. CDR3 nucleotides: TGTGCCAGCAGCTTTGCTGGGTACGGGGAGCTGTTTTTT. This sequence encodes CASSFAGYGELFF.

The gene calls are TRBV9 and TRBJ2-7; perhaps D is TRBD1 or TRBD2 (5 bases each). Germline values: CDR1 SGDLS, CDR2 YYNGEE. V was cut by 2 bases and J by 5 bases, with 11 bases left in between. This CDR3 is built from 13 residues. Written as DNA, the CDR3 is TGTGCCAGCAGCGTGGGGATGGGGGACGAGCAGTACTTC. This codes for CASSVGMGDEQYF.

This chain uses TRBV15 with TRBJ2-5; TRBD1 agrees at 7 bases. The CDR3 covers 15 residues. CDR1 LNHNV and CDR2 YYDKDF come from the germline V gene (reference sequence). Trimming at V came to 5 bases and at J to 9 bases, leaving 15 bases not matched to a gene. DNA of the CDR3: TGTGCCACCAGCGTATTGACAGGGCACCGTGAGGCCCAGTACTTC. Protein product: CATSVLTGHREAQYF.

This clonotype was observed a handful of times. The chain combines TRBV12-3 or TRBV12-4 with TRBJ2-7; perhaps D is TRBD1 or TRBD2 (5 bases each). Trimming removed 6 bases at V and 6 bases at J, with 15 bases between. The CDR3 runs to 13 residues. The CDR3 spells CASSRSGGSEQYF. The CDR3 region has the DNA TGTGCCAGCAGCCGGAGTGGGGGTTCCGAGCAGTACTTC.

V gene TRBV10-3 combines with J gene TRBJ2-1, with 9 bases fitting TRBD1. Germline CDR1 is ENHRY and CDR2 is SYGVKD. This CDR3 spans 17 amino acids. V was clipped by 2 bases and J by 4 bases; unmatched bases: 9. The CDR3 bases are TGTGCCATCAGTGAGACCGGGACAGGGATAATATACAATGAGCAGTTCTTC. Its protein product is CAISETGTGIIYNEQFF.

V is TRBV12-3 or TRBV12-4 and J is TRBJ1-1; the D is unclear. This CDR3 is built from 15 residues. Trimming took 6 bases from V and 1 from J, leaving 15 bases between them. CDR3 residues: CASSKSFKGNTEAFF. For the CDR3, the DNA is TGTGCCAGCAGCAAAAGCTTTAAGGGGAACACTGAAGCTTTCTTT.

This clonotype was observed many times. The chain is built from TRBV20-1 and TRBJ2-7; no definite D call. CDR1 is DFQATT, CDR2 SNEGSKA, per germline (reference sequence). This CDR3 has 14 residues. Trimming shortened V by 0 bases and J by 0 bases, and 9 bases separated the two germline ends. CDR3 nucleotides: TGCAGTGCTAGAGACAGGTTTAGCTCCTACGAGCAGTACTTC. Protein: CSARDRFSSYEQYF.

The rearrangement joins TRBV20-1 to TRBJ2-7; 8 bases map to TRBD1. The V gene end was trimmed by 1 base and the J gene end by 7 bases; junction bases not matched to a gene: 12. The CDR3 contains 15 residues. Germline V gene sequence: CDR1 DFQATT, CDR2 SNEGSKA (reference sequence). CDR3: CSARGGGQGPKEQYF. CDR3 nucleotide sequence: TGCAGTGCTAGAGGGGGAGGACAGGGCCCCAAGGAGCAGTACTTC.